These T cell receptor beta chains were read from a single sample in a study of cytomegalovirus exposure and HLA in healthy donors. The method was immunoSEQ multiplex PCR; TCRdb's version includes in-frame clones alone and lacks a portion of them. There are about 140,000 clones in the sample; around three quarters occur only once, and more than 3% lies in the top ten. The sequencing sample was made of PBMCs. The receptors here all came from a male donor in good health and CMV-seronegative. Both conserved end residues are part of each CDR3. The order of the fields is V gene, clone size, J gene, D gene, CDR3 protein, CDR3 DNA. A D gene is named only where the DNA matches it firmly. Size is stated for part of the rows, as once, few or many counts, or as a class when the clone is expanded.

TRBV15	NA	TRBJ2-2	NA	CATSRDERAGELFF	TGTGCCACCAGCAGAGATGAGCGTGCCGGGGAGCTGTTTTTT
TRBV7-9	NA	TRBJ2-5	TRBD1	CASSTGTAAETQYF	TGTGCCAGCAGTACCGGGACAGCCGCAGAGACCCAGTACTTC
TRBV4-3	NA	TRBJ1-1	NA	CASSQGVGEITEAFF	TGCGCCAGCAGCCAAGGGGTCGGGGAAATTACTGAAGCTTTCTTT
TRBV29-1	NA	TRBJ1-2	TRBD1	CSGRDSQNYGYTF	TGCAGCGGGAGGGACAGCCAAAACTATGGCTACACCTTC
TRBV5-4	NA	TRBJ2-3	TRBD1	CASRLTGRTDTQYF	TGTGCCAGCAGACTGACAGGGCGCACAGATACGCAGTATTTT
TRBV2	once	TRBJ2-3	TRBD2	CATPIAGEADTQYF	TGTGCCACCCCGATAGCGGGAGAGGCAGATACGCAGTATTTT
TRBV5-1	NA	TRBJ1-3	TRBD1	CASSFDGTAGNTIYF	TGCGCCAGCAGCTTTGATGGGACAGCCGGAAACACCATATATTTT
TRBV29-1	NA	TRBJ1-2	NA	CSVERGIGYGYTF	TGCAGCGTTGAACGGGGGATAGGGTATGGCTACACCTTC
TRBV27	NA	TRBJ2-7	NA	CASSLSSGKGYEQYF	TGTGCCAGCAGTTTATCCTCAGGGAAAGGATACGAGCAGTACTTC
TRBV21-1	NA	TRBJ2-5	NA	CASTNDPRALKREQYF	TGTGCCAGCACCAATGACCCCCGGGCACTAAAGCGGGAGCAGTACTTC
TRBV18	NA	TRBJ1-1	TRBD1	CASSLIGQGYSNTEAFF	TGTGCCAGCTCACTAATCGGACAGGGGTATAGTAACACTGAAGCTTTCTTT
TRBV5-1	NA	TRBJ2-1	NA	CASSLTPRDGNEQFF	TGCGCCAGCAGCTTGACGCCCAGGGATGGGAATGAGCAGTTCTTC
TRBV19	NA	TRBJ1-5	TRBD1	CAFSIIQGDRNQPQHF	TGTGCCTTTTCTATCATTCAGGGGGACCGAAATCAGCCCCAGCATTTT
TRBV6-1	NA	TRBJ2-5	TRBD2	CASSGLAGGQETQYF	TGTGCCAGCAGTGGACTAGCGGGGGGGCAAGAGACCCAGTACTTC
TRBV5-1	NA	TRBJ2-1	NA	CASSLRLGSSYNEQFF	TGCGCCAGCAGCTTACGTCTAGGGAGCTCCTACAATGAGCAGTTCTTC
TRBV9	NA	TRBJ2-7	TRBD2	CASSVVGGSDEQYF	TGTGCCAGCAGCGTAGTGGGAGGGTCGGATGAGCAGTACTTC
TRBV28	NA	TRBJ2-5	NA	CASSLWRQVQETQYF	TGTGCCAGCAGTTTATGGCGACAGGTCCAAGAGACCCAGTACTTC
TRBV7-2	NA	TRBJ1-2	NA	CASSLAGGGYTF	TGTGCCAGCAGCTTAGCGGGGGGTGGCTACACCTTC
TRBV29-1	NA	TRBJ2-7	NA	CSVEEEAEGYEQYF	TGCAGCGTTGAAGAGGAAGCGGAGGGCTACGAGCAGTACTTC
TRBV7-7	NA	TRBJ2-7	TRBD1	CASSRGQGGEQYF	TGTGCCAGCAGCCGGGGACAGGGGGGCGAGCAGTACTTC
TRBV2	NA	TRBJ1-6	NA	CASSPRGSPLHF	TGTGCCAGCAGCCCCAGGGGTTCACCCCTCCACTTT
TRBV9	NA	TRBJ2-2	TRBD2	CASSVATSGGYNTGELFF	TGTGCCAGCAGCGTAGCAACTAGCGGGGGCTATAACACCGGGGAGCTGTTTTTT
TRBV19	NA	TRBJ1-6	TRBD1	CASSIGGRGKSSYNSPLHF	TGTGCCAGTAGCATCGGCGGCAGGGGGAAGAGCTCCTATAATTCACCCCTCCACTTT
TRBV30	NA	TRBJ1-1	NA	CAWSTRGARAFF	TGTGCCTGGAGTACCAGGGGCGCTCGGGCTTTCTTT
TRBV27	NA	TRBJ1-4	TRBD1	CVSSSPGQGGEKLFF	TGTGTCAGCAGTTCGCCGGGACAGGGGGGGGAAAAACTGTTTTTT
TRBV15	once	TRBJ2-1	TRBD1	CATSRYRDSLYNEQFF	TGTGCCACCAGCAGATACCGGGACAGCCTCTACAATGAGCAGTTCTTC
TRBV7-8	once	TRBJ2-1	NA	CASRLGQSSYNEQFF	TGTGCCAGCCGGCTGGGCCAGAGCTCCTACAATGAGCAGTTCTTC
TRBV7-9	NA	TRBJ2-5	TRBD1	CASTWDSQETQYF	TGTGCCAGCACTTGGGACAGCCAAGAGACCCAGTACTTC
TRBV19	NA	TRBJ2-4	TRBD1	CASSVTRTGINIQYF	TGTGCCAGTAGTGTAACTAGGACAGGGATAAACATTCAGTACTTC
TRBV4-2	NA	TRBJ2-7	NA	CASSQDVDSSYEQYF	TGTGCCAGCAGCCAAGATGTGGACAGCTCCTACGAGCAGTACTTC
TRBV2	NA	TRBJ1-5	TRBD1	CASKGQNNQPQHF	TGTGCCAGCAAGGGACAGAACAATCAGCCCCAGCATTTT
TRBV6-1	few	TRBJ2-7	TRBD1	CASRPGTGSRYEQYF	TGTGCCAGCAGACCCGGGACAGGGAGTCGATACGAGCAGTACTTC
TRBV7-9	once	TRBJ1-1	NA	CASSLGSLGHFLEAFF	TGTGCCAGCAGCTTAGGGTCGTTGGGACACTTTCTAGAAGCTTTCTTT
TRBV9	NA	TRBJ2-1	TRBD2	CASSVVGTSGGAGEQFF	TGTGCCAGCAGCGTAGTAGGGACTAGCGGGGGGGCAGGGGAGCAGTTCTTC
TRBV19	NA	TRBJ1-4	NA	CASSIGRVTNEKLFF	TGTGCCAGTAGTATCGGCAGGGTTACTAATGAAAAACTGTTTTTT
TRBV28	NA	TRBJ1-5	NA	CASILGGSLSNQPQHF	TGTGCCAGCATCTTGGGAGGATCCCTCAGCAATCAGCCCCAGCATTTT
TRBV5-6	NA	TRBJ1-6	TRBD1	CASSLLSTGASSYNSPLHF	TGTGCCAGCAGCCTACTATCCACAGGGGCCAGCTCCTATAATTCACCCCTCCACTTT
TRBV6-5	NA	TRBJ2-7	NA	CASSGTGEQYF	TGTGCCAGCAGTGGGACTGGCGAGCAGTACTTC
TRBV7-2	NA	TRBJ1-2	NA	CASSLVSGGYGYTF	TGTGCCAGCAGCTTAGTTTCGGGAGGCTATGGCTACACCTTC
TRBV7-6	few	TRBJ2-3	NA	CASSQSPGADTQYF	TGTGCCAGCAGCCAAAGTCCGGGGGCAGATACGCAGTATTTT
TRBV6-4	once	TRBJ2-6	TRBD1	CASSEGTGGAGANVLTF	TGTGCCAGCAGTGAGGGGACAGGGGGCGCTGGGGCCAACGTCCTGACTTTC
TRBV6-1	NA	TRBJ2-2	NA	CASTGRHGTGELFF	TGTGCCAGCACAGGCCGGCACGGCACCGGGGAGCTGTTTTTT
TRBV5-1	NA	TRBJ1-1	NA	CASSPPDTKNTEAFF	TGCGCCAGCAGCCCGCCGGACACAAAGAACACTGAAGCTTTCTTT
TRBV7-3	NA	TRBJ2-2	NA	CASSLSTGELFF	TGTGCCAGCAGCTTGTCGACCGGGGAGCTGTTTTTT
TRBV7-9	NA	TRBJ1-1	NA	CSSSLGGLRNTEAFF	TGTTCCAGCAGCTTAGGGGGACTCAGGAACACTGAAGCTTTCTTT
TRBV28	NA	TRBJ1-5	TRBD1	CASSPTGTGGRGAQPQHF	TGTGCCAGCAGTCCGACAGGGACAGGGGGGAGAGGAGCTCAGCCCCAGCATTTT
TRBV7-3	NA	TRBJ2-5	TRBD1	CASSSTGGVQETQYF	TGTGCCAGCAGTTCCACAGGGGGCGTTCAAGAGACCCAGTACTTC
TRBV2	NA	TRBJ2-1	TRBD2	CASGLAGSSSYNEQFF	TGTGCCAGCGGACTAGCGGGTTCTAGCTCCTACAATGAGCAGTTCTTC
TRBV7-2	NA	TRBJ2-7	NA	CASSLGPPYRDEQYF	TGTGCCAGCAGCTTAGGTCCTCCCTATAGAGACGAGCAGTACTTC
TRBV19	NA	TRBJ2-1	TRBD2	CASSIPSGGHYEQFF	TGTGCCAGTAGTATCCCTAGCGGGGGGCACTATGAGCAGTTCTTC
TRBV2	NA	TRBJ2-1	NA	CASRRLVSYNEQFF	TGTGCCAGCAGAAGACTAGTTTCCTACAATGAGCAGTTCTTC
TRBV2	NA	TRBJ2-1	TRBD1	CARTTGGYNEQFF	TGTGCCAGGACGACAGGGGGGTACAATGAGCAGTTCTTC
TRBV5-1	NA	TRBJ2-2	NA	CASSLLGSGELFF	TGCGCCAGCAGCTTGCTCGGGAGCGGGGAGCTGTTTTTT
TRBV5-1	NA	TRBJ2-7	TRBD2	CASSLGVTSGYEQYF	TGCGCCAGCAGCTTGGGCGTGACTAGCGGCTACGAGCAGTACTTC
TRBV5-1	NA	TRBJ2-1	TRBD1	CASSPGGGTGRSEQFF	TGCGCCAGCAGCCCCGGGGGCGGGACAGGGAGAAGTGAGCAGTTCTTC